This passage covers 20 T cell receptor beta chains from one sample sequenced in a study of prognosis after radiotherapy for stage I lung cancer. The authors amplified TCR beta CDR3 from genomic DNA using two-round multiplex PCR. For every TRBV and TRBJ gene, a specific primer was used in first-round PCR. TCRdb reprocessed the multiplex PCR reads via MiXCR and lists one record per CDR3 protein. Of 9,500 to 15,000 distinct CDR3 sequences listed, roughly 52% are singletons. Sequencing used PBMCs, obtained before or after stereotactic body radiation therapy (not recorded which). The receptors shown here come from a donor of 50 years or more with non-small cell lung cancer.

This clonotype was observed many times. The rearrangement joins TRBV30 to TRBJ2-5, with TRBD1 matching 8 bases. Trimming took 0 bases from V and 7 from J; bases not matched to a gene: 1. The CDR3 consists of 12 residues. CDR1 and CDR2 (germline): GTSNPN, SVGIG (reference sequence). The CDR3 coding sequence is TGTGCCTGGAGTGTTCAGGGGGCGACCCAGTACTTC. Translation gives CAWSVQGATQYF.

Sample share makes this clonotype medium-sized. The chain has TRBV11-2 and TRBJ2-3; the D is unclear. There are 14 residues in the CDR3. Trimming removed 0 bases from V and 3 bases from J, with 7 bases in between. CDR1 and CDR2 from the germline V gene are SGHAT and FQNNGV. CDR3 bases: TGTGCCAGCAGCTTAGATCAAGGGACAGATACGCAGTATTTT. It translates to CASSLDQGTDTQYF.

Remarks on this clonotype: A read error likely explains this, since a far larger clone differs by one base. The CDR3 DNA reads as TGTGCCAGCAGCTTAACCCTGCGCTCCTACAATGAGCAGTTCTTC. Protein: CASSLTLRSYNEQFF. This chain joins TRBV7-9 and TRBJ2-1, with D unclear. The CDR3 contains 15 residues. The V gene's germline CDR1 is SEHNR and CDR2 FQNEAQ (reference sequence). Trimming cost V 2 bases and J 0 bases, with 8 bases left between them. The whole variable domain, filled in from reference TRBV7-9 and TRBJ2-1, reads DTGVSQNPRHKITKRGQNVTFRCDPISEHNRLYWYRQTLGQGPEFLTYFQNEAQLEKSRLLSDRFSAERPKGSFSTLEIQRTEQGDSAMYLCASSLTLRSYNEQFFGPGTRLTVL.

The chain combines TRBV27 with TRBJ1-2; TRBD1 matches 7 bases. This CDR3 contains 13 residues. The junction had 9 bases not matched to a gene; V was cut back by 8 bases and J by 6 bases. Germline loops: CDR1 MNHEY, CDR2 SMNVEV (reference sequence). The CDR3 loop is CASGTVSSNGYTF. The CDR3 bases are TGTGCCAGCGGGACAGTATCCTCTAATGGCTACACCTTC.

This clonotype turned up a few times. A read error may explain this, as a much larger clone is one base away. The chain uses TRBV10-2 and TRBJ1-1; 7 bases agree with TRBD1. Germline-derived CDR1 and CDR2 are WSHSY and SAAADI. The CDR3 loop spans 15 amino acids. The CDR3: CSSKVAGTANTEAFF. In DNA, the CDR3 is TGCTCCAGCAAAGTAGCCGGGACAGCAAACACTGAAGCTTTCTTT.

About this clonotype: A read error likely explains this, since a far larger clone differs by one base. The J gene is TRBJ2-6, the V gene TRBV7-2; 8 bases match TRBD1. The J call is uncertain, as TRBJ2-7 better fits the DNA end. Germline V gene sequence: CDR1 SGHTA, CDR2 FQGNSA. This CDR3 region has 13 residues. The CDR3 loop reads CASTRDRSGEQYF. CDR3 in DNA: TGTGCCAGCACCCGGGACAGGAGCGGGGAGCAGTACTTC.

Ten or more counts support this clonotype. This chain connects TRBV10-3 to TRBJ2-5; possible D gene TRBD2, 5 bases. Germline assignment: CDR1 ENHRY and CDR2 SYGVKD. Deletions cut 10 bases from V and 5 bases from J, with 17 bases between. The CDR3 totals 13 residues. The CDR3 region is CATQIRAGETQYF. The CDR3 DNA sequence: TGTGCCACCCAAATTAGGGCGGGTGAGACCCAGTACTTC.

The chain is built from TRBV7-6 and TRBJ2-1; no clear D. CDR1 and CDR2 from the germline V gene are SGHVS and FNYEAQ. This CDR3 contains 14 residues. V was cut by 6 bases and J by 4 bases, with 13 bases left in between. DNA for the CDR3: TGTGCCAGCAGAGTGCGATATTCATACAATGAGCAGTTCTTC. Its translation: CASRVRYSYNEQFF. Full variable domain (rest looked up from reference TRBV7-6 and TRBJ2-1): GAGVSQSPRYKVTKRGQDVALRCDPISGHVSLYWYRQALGQGPEFLTYFNYEAQQDKSGLPNDRFSAERPEGSISTLTIQRTEQRDSAMYRCASRVRYSYNEQFFGPGTRLTVL.

Remarks on this clonotype: A far larger clone is just one base off, so this is likely a read error. The chain couples TRBV6-4 to TRBJ1-6, with D hard to call. Looked up from germline, CDR1 is MRHNA and CDR2 is SNTAGT. The CDR3 length is 14 residues. V lost 6 bases and J 10 bases, leaving 16 bases between the germline ends. The CDR3 DNA is TGTGCCAGCAGAGGGAAGGGAGGCCTATCACCCCTCCACTTT. Translated, it gives CASRGKGGLSPLHF.

DNA for the CDR3: TGCGCCAGCAGCTTGGCTCCAGCGGGAGGGCCAGATACGCAGTATTTT. This gives the protein CASSLAPAGGPDTQYF. The chain combines TRBV5-1 with TRBJ2-3, with 10 bases lining up with TRBD2. With 0 bases clipped from V and 4 bases from J, the junction kept 5 bases outside the gene matches. Per the germline V gene, CDR1 is SGHRS and CDR2 is YFSETQ. CDR3 size: 16 residues. Complete variable domain (other parts from reference TRBV5-1 and TRBJ2-3): KAGVTQTPRYLIKTRGQQVTLSCSPISGHRSVSWYQQTPGQGLQFLFEYFSETQRNKGNFPGRFSGRQFSNSRSEMNVSTLELGDSALYLCASSLAPAGGPDTQYFGPGTRLTVL.

This clonotype came up many times. The chain joins TRBV9 to TRBJ1-1, with unresolved D. Germline loops: CDR1 SGDLS, CDR2 YYNGEE. The CDR3 contains 12 residues. With 2 bases removed from V and 10 bases from J, the gap between germline ends came to 12 bases. Written as DNA, the CDR3 is TGTGCCAGCAGCGTTGGGAGGGAGCCAGCTTTCTTT. Its protein is CASSVGREPAFF. The full variable domain, completed using reference TRBV9 and TRBJ1-1, is DSGVTQTPKHLITATGQRVTLRCSPRSGDLSVYWYQQSLDQGLQFLIQYYNGEERAKGNILERFSAQQFPDLHSELNLSSLELGDSALYFCASSVGREPAFFGQGTRLTVV.

This clonotype rates as medium-sized. CDR3 amino acids: CSASRRETQYF. The CDR3 DNA is TGCAGTGCTAGTCGGCGGGAAACGCAGTATTTT. This chain connects TRBV20-1 to TRBJ2-3, with a tentative D call TRBD2 (6 bases). Looked up from germline, CDR1 is DFQATT and CDR2 is SNEGSKA (reference sequence). CDR3 length: 11 residues. V was shortened by 3 bases and J by 9 bases, with 10 bases between the two germline ends.

This chain links TRBV7-6 with TRBJ2-5; TRBD2 aligns across 9 bases. Looked up from germline, CDR1 is SGHVS and CDR2 is FNYEAQ. The trim removed 1 base at V and 5 bases at J, leaving 11 bases unmatched. This CDR3 contains 17 residues. The CDR3 DNA follows: TGTGCCAGCAGCTTAGACAGTTTTGCGGGAGGGGGGGAGACCCAGTACTTC. The encoded protein is CASSLDSFAGGGETQYF.

On this clonotype: One end of the junction varies from germline; a read error may be responsible. V gene TRBV28 combines with J gene TRBJ1-1, with a tentative D call TRBD1 (6 bases). CDR3 length: 15 amino acids. CDR1 is MDHEN, CDR2 SYDVKM, per germline. CDR3 DNA: TGTGCCAGCAATGGAGGGGGGTGCGTGAACACTGAAGCTTTCTTC. Translated, it gives CASNGGGCVNTEAFF.

The V call is TRBV7-6, the J call TRBJ2-3; D not certain. The germline V and J ends were trimmed by 5 bases and 0 bases, with 12 bases remaining between them. This CDR3 contains 15 residues. Germline assignment: CDR1 SGHVS and CDR2 FNYEAQ. CDR3 DNA: TGTGCCAGCAGCGTAACACCCTCTAGCACAGATACGCAGTATTTT. This encodes CASSVTPSSTDTQYF.

The V call is TRBV7-9, the J call TRBJ2-7, with a weak D call TRBD2 (5 bases). Germline CDR1 SEHNR, CDR2 FQNEAQ (reference sequence). The ends were cut back, 6 bases at V and 12 bases at J, with 15 bases in the middle. This CDR3 spans 11 amino acids. This chain's CDR3 is CASRRTLGLYF. In nucleotides, the CDR3 is TGTGCCAGCAGACGGACTCTTGGACTGTACTTC.

The gene calls are TRBV12-3 or TRBV12-4 and TRBJ2-2; D remains ambiguous. The germline V and J ends were trimmed by 2 bases and 7 bases, with 5 bases remaining between them. This CDR3 spans 12 amino acids. CDR3 amino acids: CASSLQNGELFF. The DNA for the CDR3 is TGTGCCAGCAGTTTACAGAACGGGGAGCTGTTTTTT.

As regards this clonotype: A much larger clonotype is one base distant, so this may be a read error. V usage is TRBV6-9 and J usage is TRBJ2-4; 7 nucleotides agree with TRBD1. V lost 4 bases, J lost 7 bases, and 10 bases stayed unmatched. The CDR3 totals 15 residues. The germline CDR1 and CDR2 sequences are MNHGY and SVAAGI. The CDR3: CASSSQEQGSNIQYF. CDR3 DNA: TGTGCCAGCAGTTCCCAGGAACAGGGGTCGAACATTCAGTACTTC.

The CDR3 reads CASRPGTGRETQYF. The CDR3 DNA is TGCGCCAGCAGACCCGGGACAGGCAGGGAGACCCAGTACTTC. V is TRBV5-1 and J is TRBJ2-5; 8 bases fit TRBD1. V was clipped by 5 bases and J by 5 bases; unmatched bases: 8. CDR3 length equals 14 residues. The germline gives CDR1 SGHRS, CDR2 YFSETQ.

At least ten counts were recorded for this clonotype. The chain recombines TRBV5-1 with TRBJ2-7; D is undetermined. Deletions cut 0 bases from V and 0 bases from J, with 13 bases between. From germline, CDR1 is SGHRS and CDR2 YFSETQ. The CDR3 is made up of 16 amino acids. CDR3: CASSLVQPRSSYEQYF. DNA of the CDR3: TGCGCCAGCAGCTTGGTCCAGCCTCGAAGCTCCTACGAGCAGTACTTC.